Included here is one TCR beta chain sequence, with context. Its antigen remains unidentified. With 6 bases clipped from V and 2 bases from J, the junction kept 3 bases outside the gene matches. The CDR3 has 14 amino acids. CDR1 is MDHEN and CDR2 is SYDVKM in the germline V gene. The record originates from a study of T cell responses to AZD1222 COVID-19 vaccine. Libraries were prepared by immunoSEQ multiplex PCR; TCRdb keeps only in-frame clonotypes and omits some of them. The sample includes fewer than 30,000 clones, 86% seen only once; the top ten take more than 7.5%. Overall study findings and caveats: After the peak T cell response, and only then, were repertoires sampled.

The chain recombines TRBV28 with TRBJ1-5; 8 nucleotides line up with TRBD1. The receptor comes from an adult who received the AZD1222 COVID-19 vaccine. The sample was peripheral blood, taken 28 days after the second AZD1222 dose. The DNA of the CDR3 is TGTGCCAGCAGACCGGGACAGGGCAATCAGCCCCAGCATTTT. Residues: CASRPGQGNQPQHF.